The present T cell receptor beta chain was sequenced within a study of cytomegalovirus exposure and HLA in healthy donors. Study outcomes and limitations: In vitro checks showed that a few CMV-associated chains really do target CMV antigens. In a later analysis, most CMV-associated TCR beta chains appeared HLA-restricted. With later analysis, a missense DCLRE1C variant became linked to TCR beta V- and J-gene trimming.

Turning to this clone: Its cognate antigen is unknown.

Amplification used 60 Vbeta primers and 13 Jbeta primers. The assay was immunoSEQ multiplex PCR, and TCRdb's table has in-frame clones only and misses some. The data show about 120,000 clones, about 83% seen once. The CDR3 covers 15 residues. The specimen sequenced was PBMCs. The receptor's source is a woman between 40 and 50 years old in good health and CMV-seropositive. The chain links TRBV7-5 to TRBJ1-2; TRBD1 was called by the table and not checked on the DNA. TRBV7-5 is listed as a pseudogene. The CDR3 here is CARSFGTTLSYGYTF. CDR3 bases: TGTGCCAGAAGCTTCGGGACAACCCTATCCTATGGCTACACCTTC.